This TCR beta chain appears in the sequencing data of a study of cytomegalovirus exposure and HLA in healthy donors. Researchers ran the PCR with 60 Vbeta and 13 Jbeta primers. Profiling relied on immunoSEQ multiplex PCR, and the TCRdb table lists in-frame clones only, not all of them. The data show approximately 100,000 clones, around 10% seen once. CDR3 length: 14 amino acids. Germline values: CDR1 WNHNN, CDR2 SYGVQD (reference sequence). Trimming took off 2 bases at V and 0 bases at J, with 8 bases between the two ends. This clone was seen more than once but under ten times. V gene TRBV10-1 combines with J gene TRBJ2-7; no clear D gene. This receptor was taken from a man aged 45-65 years in good health and CMV-seropositive. The sample was PBMCs. CDR3 DNA sequence: TGCGCCAGCAGTGAGGGGTCTAGCTCCTACGAGCAGTACTTC. Protein product: CASSEGSSSYEQYF.